One and the same sample provided the 18 T cell receptor beta chains below, sequenced in a study of tumor and adjacent non-tumor tissue in lung cancer. TCRbeta libraries were built with three rounds of nested PCR, modified from ARM-PCR. One entry per CDR3 protein results from TCRdb running MiXCR on the multiplex PCR reads. This table has 60,000 to 70,000 distinct CDR3 sequences, roughly three quarters appearing once. No cell sorting was done before RNA was extracted from the tissue. This non-tumor lung sample came from over 3 cm beyond the tumor edge. Sequencing was done on a sample of distant non-tumor lung tissue. The receptors derive from a man between 60 and 75 years old with non-small cell lung cancer.

On this clonotype itself: Since the CDR3 does not end with the conserved phenylalanine or tryptophan, this likely comes from a read error. The chain employs TRBV11-1 and TRBJ2-1; D remains unclear. The CDR3 runs to 13 residues. Germline lookup yields CDR1 SGHAT and CDR2 FQDESV (reference sequence). The CDR3 bases are TGTGAAAGCAGCTTCGCCAGATACAATGAGCAGTTCTTA. Its protein is CESSFARYNEQFL.

As regards this clonotype: Relative to the germline gene, one junction end is altered; a read error may explain this. J is TRBJ2-1 and V is TRBV6-2 or TRBV6-3, with D perhaps matching TRBD1 (5 bases). Germline V gene sequence: CDR1 MNHEY, CDR2 SVGEGT. This CDR3 is 14 amino acids long. DNA for the CDR3: TGTGTCAGCAGTAGGCAGGGCTCCTACAATGAGCAACTCTTC. Its translation is CVSSRQGSYNEQLF.

CDR3 residues: CASSQVYVTGNIQYF. In DNA, the CDR3 is TGCGCCAGCAGCCAAGTGTATGTGACAGGCAACATTCAGTACTTC. The chain couples TRBV4-1 to TRBJ2-4; D is possibly TRBD1 (6 bases). CDR1 MGHRA and CDR2 YSYEKL come from the germline V gene. V was pared by 1 base and J by 7 bases, with 14 bases between. The CDR3 spans 15 residues.

Concerning this clonotype: Because it lacks the conserved phenylalanine or tryptophan at the end, this CDR3 is likely a read error. It is unclear where the CDR3 begins or ends on the DNA, so no DNA is shown, and the CDR3 is as TCRdb lists it. The chain's CDR3 is CASSLGNRDEKYS. The rearrangement uses TRBV7-9 and TRBJ2-7; TRBD1 is the table's D call, not checked against the DNA. Including both end residues, the CDR3 is 13 amino acids long. CDR1 is SEHNR and CDR2 is FQNEAQ in the germline V gene (reference sequence).

CDR3 in DNA: TGTGCCAGCAGCTTATCAGGGGAGTTCTACGAGCAGTACTTC. Protein product: CASSLSGEFYEQYF. The V call is TRBV5-6, the J call TRBJ2-7; D may be TRBD1 (6 bases). Germline V gives CDR1 SGHDT, CDR2 YYEEEE. The CDR3 contains 14 residues. Trimming removed 2 bases at V and 3 bases at J, with 12 bases between.

As concerns this clonotype: One junction end does not reproduce the germline sequence, and a read error may be involved. The V call is TRBV12-3 or TRBV12-4, the J call TRBJ2-1, with D perhaps matching TRBD2 (5 bases). This CDR3 contains 14 residues. CDR3 bases: TGTACCAGTAGTTTTGGTGGGAGAGCCCATGAGCAGTTCTTC. The encoded protein is CTSSFGGRAHEQFF.

Concerning this clonotype: An end of the junction differs from the germline gene, which may be a read error. The rearrangement links TRBV4-1 to TRBJ2-7; D gene ambiguous. Per germline, CDR1 MGHRA and CDR2 YSYEKL. The CDR3 is made up of 15 amino acids. The CDR3 reads CASSQGPVGNYDQYF. The CDR3 coding sequence is TGCGCCAGCAGCCAAGGTCCAGTAGGGAACTACGATCAGTACTTC.

Points on this clonotype: Here the CDR3 omits its conserved ending phenylalanine or tryptophan, so a read error is the likely source. The chain has TRBV12-3 or TRBV12-4 and TRBJ2-7, with D possibly being TRBD2 (5 bases). Trimming removed 3 bases at V and 1 base at J, with 10 bases between. The CDR3 totals 14 residues. In DNA form, the CDR3 reads TGTGCCAGCAGTTTGCCTGGGAGTTCCTACGAGCAGTACTTA. It yields the protein CASSLPGSSYEQYL.

A note on this clonotype: The CDR3 end shows no conserved phenylalanine or tryptophan, and so a read error is likely. The rearrangement uses TRBV11-1 and TRBJ2-7; D remains unclear. The CDR3 is 13 amino acids. Germline-derived CDR1 and CDR2 are SGHAT and FQDESV (reference sequence). V gave up 1 base and J gave up 2 bases, with 6 bases separating them. CDR3 region: CASSLGTTYEQYL. In DNA form, the CDR3 reads TGTGCCAGCAGCTTAGGTACAACCTACGAGCAGTACCTC.

This clonotype was counted once. V gene TRBV29-1 combines with J gene TRBJ1-2; D not resolved. The germline V gene encodes CDR1 SQVTM and CDR2 ANQGSEA. The CDR3 has 12 amino acids. V gave up 0 bases and J gave up 8 bases, with 10 bases separating them. This chain's CDR3 is CSVEENSKGYTF. DNA for the CDR3: TGCAGCGTTGAAGAGAACAGCAAAGGCTACACCTTC.

Worth noting for this clonotype: One base away lies a much larger clone, so this may be a sequencing read error. The chain combines TRBV7-9 with TRBJ1-2; D call uncertain. Germline assignment: CDR1 SEHNR and CDR2 FQNEAQ (reference sequence). This CDR3 is 13 amino acids long. CDR3 coding DNA: TGTGCCAGCAGCTCCTCGGCTAACTATTGCTACACCTTC. Its protein product is CASSSSANYCYTF.

Comments on this clonotype: Given a much more abundant clone one base away, this may be a read error. The genes are TRBV28 and TRBJ2-4, with 11 positions matching TRBD2. This CDR3 spans 19 amino acids. Germline V gene lookup returns CDR1 MDHEN and CDR2 SYDVKM. V was clipped by 5 bases and J by 0 bases; unmatched bases: 12. The CDR3 sequence is CASSPVGSSGRVAKNIQYF. In DNA, the CDR3 is TGTGCCAGCAGTCCCGTTGGGAGTAGCGGGAGGGTAGCCAAAAACATTCAGTACTTC. Using reference TRBV28 and TRBJ2-4 for the parts outside the CDR3, the full variable domain is DVKVTQSSRYLVKRTGEKVFLECVQDMDHENMFWYRQDPGLGLRLIYFSYDVKMKEKGDIPEGYSVSREKKERFSLILESASTNQTSMYLCASSPVGSSGRVAKNIQYFGAGTRLSVL.

This clonotype appeared a single time. A read error may explain this, as a much larger clone is one base away. The chain joins TRBV27 to TRBJ2-4; tentatively, D is TRBD2 (5 bases). The CDR3 has 17 residues. Deletions cut 2 bases from V and 2 bases from J, with 16 bases between. The germline CDR1 and CDR2 sequences are MNHEY and SMNVEV (reference sequence). CDR3 protein: CASSLMFLADTKNIQYF. The CDR3 bases are TGTGCCAGCAGTTTAATGTTTCTAGCCGACACCAAAAACATTCAGTACTTC.

As regards this clonotype: This may arise from a read error, as a much more abundant clone is one base away. The gene calls are TRBV20-1 and TRBJ1-1; the D gene is possibly TRBD1 (5 bases). Germline V gene lookup returns CDR1 DFQATT and CDR2 SNEGSKA (reference sequence). The V gene lost 1 base and the J gene lost 3 bases, with 6 bases spanning the gap. This CDR3 has 12 amino acids. The CDR3 bases are TGCAGTGCTAGAGCAGGGTACACTGAAGCTTTCTTT. Amino acid sequence: CSARAGYTEAFF.

Remarks on this clonotype: It is likely a read error, because the conserved phenylalanine at the end of the CDR3 is missing. J is TRBJ1-1 and V is TRBV5-6; D might be TRBD1 (5 bases). This CDR3 region has 14 residues. Trimming stripped 0 bases from V and 4 bases from J, with 10 bases between. Germline V gives CDR1 SGHDT, CDR2 YYEEEE. CDR3 nucleotide sequence: TGTGCCAGCAGCTTGGGACAGAAGACCACTGAAGCTTTCTAT. Translated, it gives CASSLGQKTTEAFY.

The V and J genes are TRBV6-2 or TRBV6-3 and TRBJ2-3; 11 nucleotides agree with TRBD2. This CDR3 region has 17 residues. With V trimmed by 3 bases and J by 5 bases, 10 bases remained unmatched. Per germline, CDR1 MNHEY and CDR2 SVGEGT. The CDR3 bases are TGTGCCAGCAGTTATTGCCTACTAGCGGGAGCCGTAGATACGCAGTATTTT. Its translation is CASSYCLLAGAVDTQYF.

As to this clonotype: A much larger clone lies one base from this, so it may be a read error. V is TRBV20-1 and J is TRBJ1-1; D might be TRBD1 (6 bases). Germline V gene data show CDR1 as DFQATT and CDR2 as SNEGSKA (reference sequence). The V and J ends lost 6 bases and 3 bases respectively, with 17 bases between them. The CDR3 is 14 amino acids. CDR3 nucleotides: TGCAGTGCGCGGGGGGTCAGGGGTGACACTGAAGCTTTCTTT. It is translated as CSARGVRGDTEAFF.

The V call is TRBV20-1, the J call TRBJ2-3, with TRBD2 matching over 12 bases. J lost 6 bases, V lost 6 bases, and 13 bases had no gene match. The germline V gene encodes CDR1 DFQATT and CDR2 SNEGSKA (reference sequence). There are 16 residues in the CDR3. The CDR3 DNA is TGCAGTGCCCAATGGGCTAGCGGGGGGGCCGTGGATACGCAGTATTTT. Translation gives CSAQWASGGAVDTQYF.